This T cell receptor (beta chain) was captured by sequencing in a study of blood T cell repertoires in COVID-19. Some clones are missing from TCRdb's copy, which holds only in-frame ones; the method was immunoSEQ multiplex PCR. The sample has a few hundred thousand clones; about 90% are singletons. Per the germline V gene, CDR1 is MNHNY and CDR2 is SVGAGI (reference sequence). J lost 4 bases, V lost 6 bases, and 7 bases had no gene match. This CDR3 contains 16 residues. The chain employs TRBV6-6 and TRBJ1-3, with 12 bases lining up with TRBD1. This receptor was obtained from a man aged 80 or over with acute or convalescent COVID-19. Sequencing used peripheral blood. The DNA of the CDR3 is TGTGCCAGCAGAATAGGGGACAGGGGGCGCGGAAACACCATATATTTT. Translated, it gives CASRIGDRGRGNTIYF.